These 30 T cell receptor beta chains were all obtained from the same sample, sequenced in a study of T cell responses to AZD1222 COVID-19 vaccine. Assay used: immunoSEQ multiplex PCR; TCRdb lists only in-frame clones, some missing. The repertoire holds roughly 100,000 clones, with about nine tenths as singletons. Specimen: peripheral blood, collected on day 0 of AZD1222 vaccination. The origin of the receptors is an adult in good health.

This rearrangement joins TRBV5-5 to TRBJ1-5; TRBD1 is a possible D gene (5 bases). The CDR3 loop spans 15 amino acids. CDR1 SGHKS and CDR2 YYEKEE come from the germline V gene (reference sequence). Trimming pared 9 bases from V and 0 bases from J, leaving 16 bases between. As DNA, the CDR3 is TGTGCCAACGGTAGGGGTGATAATAGCAATCAGCCCCAGCATTTT. The encoded protein is CANGRGDNSNQPQHF.

This chain links TRBV4-1 with TRBJ1-1; D uncertain. CDR1 and CDR2 (germline): MGHRA, YSYEKL. Between the trimmed V and J ends, which lost 6 bases and 9 bases, there was a span of 14 bases. This CDR3 has 12 amino acids. DNA of the CDR3: TGCGCCAGCAGGGCGAGCGGACCCCAAGCTTTCTTT. It codes for CASRASGPQAFF.

This rearrangement joins TRBV11-2 to TRBJ2-7; 10 bases fit TRBD1. The germline V gene has CDR1 SGHAT and CDR2 FQNNGV. The length of the CDR3 is 14 residues. J was trimmed by 3 bases and V by 5 bases; bases with no gene match: 4. CDR3 in DNA: TGTGCCAGCAGCCACGGGACAGGGGACTACGAGCAGTACTTC. Its translation is CASSHGTGDYEQYF.

The chain links TRBV5-6 to TRBJ2-1; 10 bases line up with TRBD2. Looked up from germline, CDR1 is SGHDT and CDR2 is YYEEEE. V was pared by 4 bases and J by 12 bases, with 10 bases of the junction left unmatched. This CDR3 has 14 amino acids. CDR3: CASSPVAGGARQFF. DNA for the CDR3: TGTGCCAGCAGCCCAGTAGCGGGGGGCGCCAGGCAGTTCTTC.

The gene calls are TRBV19 and TRBJ1-1; D remains unclear. The CDR3 is 11 amino acids. CDR1 is LNHDA, CDR2 SQIVND, per germline (reference sequence). With 7 bases removed from V and 5 bases from J, the gap between germline ends came to 8 bases. The CDR3 loop reads CASKFGTEAFF. The CDR3 DNA is TGTGCCAGTAAATTCGGTACTGAAGCTTTCTTT. Supplemented by reference TRBV19 and TRBJ1-1, the full variable domain reads DGGITQSPKYLFRKEGQNVTLSCEQNLNHDAMYWYRQDPGQGLRLIYYSQIVNDFQKGDIAEGYSVSREKKESFPLTVTSAQKNPTAFYLCASKFGTEAFFGQGTRLTVV.

CDR3 amino acids: CAWSASQGAGNYGYTF. The CDR3 DNA reads TGTGCCTGGAGTGCCTCCCAGGGGGCCGGTAACTATGGCTACACCTTC. The V gene is TRBV30, the J gene TRBJ1-2; TRBD1 matches at 8 bases. V dropped 1 base and J dropped 1; count of bases not matched to a gene: 8. From germline, CDR1 is GTSNPN and CDR2 SVGIG (reference sequence). The CDR3 is 16 residues long.

The chain couples TRBV6-2 or TRBV6-3 to TRBJ2-3, with TRBD1 matching over 7 bases. The germline gives CDR1 MNHEY, CDR2 SVGEGT. CDR3 length equals 15 residues. The V gene end was trimmed by 2 bases and the J gene end by 4 bases; junction bases not matched to a gene: 6. The CDR3 DNA reads as TGTGCCAGCAGTTACGTCAGGGGGATAGCAGATACGCAGTATTTT. Encoded protein: CASSYVRGIADTQYF.

This rearrangement joins TRBV3-1 (or the pseudogene TRBV3-2) to TRBJ1-4; D possibly corresponds to TRBD1 (6 bases). The CDR3 is made up of 14 amino acids. The V and J ends lost 4 bases and 4 bases respectively, with 10 bases between them. Looked up from germline, CDR1 is LGHDT and CDR2 is YNNKEL (reference sequence). The CDR3 sequence: CASSPRGFNEKLFF. CDR3 nucleotide sequence: TGTGCCAGCAGCCCCAGGGGTTTTAATGAAAAACTGTTTTTT.

This chain uses TRBV4-1 with TRBJ2-3, with D perhaps being TRBD1 or TRBD2 (5 bases each). The length of the CDR3 is 13 residues. Per germline, CDR1 MGHRA and CDR2 YSYEKL. Trimming pared 3 bases from V and 6 bases from J, leaving 10 bases between. In DNA form, the CDR3 reads TGCGCCAGCAGCCAGGGGGACGGGGATACGCAGTATTTT. This translates into CASSQGDGDTQYF.

The gene calls are TRBV2 and TRBJ1-3; tentatively, D is TRBD1 (5 bases). Trimming shortened V by 1 base and J by 2 bases, and 9 bases separated the two germline ends. Germline V lookup: CDR1 SNHLY, CDR2 FYNNEI. The CDR3 extends over 15 amino acids. In nucleotides, the CDR3 is TGTGCCAGCAGTGAAGAGGGGACTGCTGGAAACACCATATATTTT. This sequence encodes CASSEEGTAGNTIYF.

CDR3 sequence (DNA): TGTGCCAGCAGCCAGAACAATGATTCACCCCTCCACTTT. Translation: CASSQNNDSPLHF. This rearrangement joins TRBV3-1 (or the pseudogene TRBV3-2) to TRBJ1-6; the D is unclear. The CDR3 runs to 13 residues. In germline, CDR1 is LGHDT, CDR2 YNNKEL (reference sequence). Trimming took off 3 bases at V and 8 bases at J, with 8 bases between the two ends.

This clone has just a few counts. CDR3 DNA: TGTGCCAGCAGTTACTACGAGGGCGGGGATGGCTACACCTTC. Translating gives CASSYYEGGDGYTF. The chain carries TRBV6-5 and TRBJ1-2, with D hard to call. Germline V gene lookup returns CDR1 MNHEY and CDR2 SVGAGI. The V and J ends lost 1 base and 6 bases respectively, with 12 bases between them. There are 14 residues in the CDR3.

The chain joins TRBV5-1 to TRBJ1-2; a possible D gene is TRBD1 (6 bases). Germline V gene sequence: CDR1 SGHRS, CDR2 YFSETQ. This CDR3 region has 15 residues. Trimming took off 0 bases at V and 4 bases at J, with 13 bases between the two ends. The CDR3: CASSLEAGAIYGYTF. The CDR3 region has the DNA TGCGCCAGCAGCTTGGAGGCAGGGGCGATCTATGGCTACACCTTC.

The genes are TRBV5-5 and TRBJ1-5; D is undetermined. V was shortened by 0 bases and J by 5 bases, with 6 bases between the two germline ends. Germline V CDR1 and CDR2: SGHKS, YYEKEE (reference sequence). CDR3 size: 13 residues. The CDR3 region is CASSLAEDQPQHF. Here the CDR3 DNA reads TGTGCCAGCAGCTTGGCGGAAGATCAGCCCCAGCATTTT.

This sequence joins TRBV5-1 and TRBJ1-1; 7 bases are shared with TRBD1. Trimming cost V 4 bases and J 1 base; bases outside gene matches: 4. CDR3 length: 14 residues. CDR1 is SGHRS and CDR2 is YFSETQ in the germline V gene. Here the CDR3 DNA reads TGCGCCAGCAGCCTCCGACAGGGGAACACTGAAGCTTTCTTT. Protein sequence: CASSLRQGNTEAFF.

The J gene is TRBJ1-5, the V gene TRBV5-1, with TRBD1 matching 9 bases. CDR3 size: 15 residues. V lost 4 bases to trimming and J lost 0 bases; unmatched junction nucleotides: 2. Germline V gives CDR1 SGHRS, CDR2 YFSETQ. DNA of the CDR3: TGCGCCAGCAGCCGGGGACAGGGTAGCAATCAGCCCCAGCATTTT. Translated: CASSRGQGSNQPQHF.

This clone showed up just once. The chain uses TRBV7-8 and TRBJ2-1; 12 bases fit TRBD2. V gave up 5 bases and J gave up 0 bases; unmatched junction bases: 8. The germline CDR1 and CDR2 sequences are SGHVS and FQNEAQ. This CDR3 comprises 18 residues. CDR3 residues: CASSVGLAGTRSYNEQFF. CDR3 sequence (DNA): TGTGCCAGCAGCGTAGGACTAGCGGGGACACGCTCCTACAATGAGCAGTTCTTC.

V is TRBV7-8 and J is TRBJ2-3; D call uncertain. This CDR3 is built from 16 residues. Trimming stripped 7 bases from V and 2 bases from J, with 19 bases between. In germline, CDR1 is SGHVS, CDR2 FQNEAQ. The CDR3 loop reads CASNHFRILDTDTQYF. The CDR3 bases are TGTGCCAGCAACCATTTTAGAATCCTAGACACAGATACGCAGTATTTT.

The rearrangement links TRBV29-1 to TRBJ2-7; D is possibly TRBD1 or TRBD2 (6 bases each). Trimming shortened V by 6 bases and J by 4 bases, and 22 bases separated the two germline ends. Germline loops: CDR1 SQVTM, CDR2 ANQGSEA. This CDR3 is built from 15 residues. Here the CDR3 reads CSVATGQSGVYEQYF. CDR3 bases: TGCAGCGTCGCGACAGGTCAATCGGGGGTTTACGAGCAGTACTTC.

The chain is built from TRBV3-1 (or the pseudogene TRBV3-2) and TRBJ2-2; D gene uncertain. Trimming stripped 0 bases from V and 3 bases from J, with 5 bases between. The CDR3 is 14 residues long. Germline-derived CDR1 and CDR2 are LGHDT and YNNKEL (reference sequence). The CDR3 DNA reads TGTGCCAGCAGCCAAGACAGCTACACCGGGGAGCTGTTTTTT. This sequence encodes CASSQDSYTGELFF.

V and J are TRBV30 and TRBJ2-3; 7 bases fit TRBD1. V lost 5 bases and J lost 5; bases outside the gene matches: 4. This CDR3 is 12 amino acids long. Germline V CDR1 and CDR2: GTSNPN, SVGIG (reference sequence). The CDR3 bases are TGTGCCTGGGACAGGGATGGAGATACGCAGTATTTT. Its protein product is CAWDRDGDTQYF.

The V gene is TRBV15, the J gene TRBJ2-3, with D tentatively TRBD2 (7 bases). CDR1 and CDR2 (germline): LNHNV, YYDKDF (reference sequence). The germline V and J ends were trimmed by 1 base and 4 bases, with 15 bases remaining between them. This CDR3 region has 16 residues. DNA of the CDR3: TGTGCCACCAGCAGAGTATTGGGGGGGCGGGCAGATACGCAGTATTTT. Encoded protein: CATSRVLGGRADTQYF.

This clone was detected only a few times. The V and J genes are TRBV30 and TRBJ1-4; D is ambiguous. The CDR3 runs to 14 residues. V lost 2 bases, J lost 8 bases, and 15 bases lay in between. Germline CDR1 is GTSNPN and CDR2 is SVGIG (reference sequence). As DNA, the CDR3 is TGTGCCTGGAGTTCCGGTTCCAACGGAGAAAAACTGTTTTTT. It specifies CAWSSGSNGEKLFF.

The V call is TRBV28, the J call TRBJ2-1, with TRBD1 as a possible D gene (5 bases). From germline, CDR1 is MDHEN and CDR2 SYDVKM. The CDR3 runs to 15 residues. Trimming took 7 bases from V and 0 from J, leaving 13 bases between them. This chain's CDR3 is CASTQDISSYNEQFF. The CDR3 DNA is TGTGCCAGCACCCAGGACATTAGCTCCTACAATGAGCAGTTCTTC.

The chain employs TRBV24-1 and TRBJ2-1, with D possibly being TRBD2 (6 bases). Trimming removed 2 bases at V and 6 bases at J, with 10 bases between. This CDR3 contains 14 residues. Germline V gene sequence: CDR1 KGHDR, CDR2 SFDVKD. The CDR3 loop reads CATSDWRTTNEQFF. Written as DNA, the CDR3 is TGTGCCACCAGTGATTGGAGGACTACCAATGAGCAGTTCTTC.

The V call is TRBV6-5, the J call TRBJ1-2; D may be TRBD1 (5 bases). Germline values: CDR1 MNHEY, CDR2 SVGAGI. The ends were cut back, 4 bases at V and 7 bases at J, with 16 bases in the middle. The CDR3 loop spans 14 amino acids. CDR3 nucleotide sequence: TGTGCCAGCAGTTCCATGGGGGGGGGAGCTGGCTACACCTTC. It is translated as CASSSMGGGAGYTF.

V is TRBV10-3 and J is TRBJ2-7; TRBD1 might be the D (6 bases). The CDR3 has 15 residues. The germline V gene has CDR1 ENHRY and CDR2 SYGVKD. V was pared by 4 bases and J by 0 bases, with 13 bases between. The CDR3 DNA is TGTGCCATCAGTGTCAGGGGACCGAGCTCCTACGAGCAGTACTTC. Translated: CAISVRGPSSYEQYF.

The chain recombines TRBV12-3 or TRBV12-4 with TRBJ1-1; D remains ambiguous. Trimming removed 3 bases from V and 4 bases from J, with 9 bases in between. The length of the CDR3 is 13 residues. As DNA, the CDR3 is TGTGCCAGCAGTTTTGAAGCGGGCACTGAAGCTTTCTTT. Its protein is CASSFEAGTEAFF.

The rearrangement uses TRBV24-1 and TRBJ1-5; D possibly corresponds to TRBD1 (6 bases). Germline V gene sequence: CDR1 KGHDR, CDR2 SFDVKD. The CDR3 is made up of 18 amino acids. V gave up 5 bases and J gave up 3 bases, with 22 bases separating them. The CDR3 nucleotides are TGTGCCACCAGTGGTCGGGGAGACAGGCCGACCGTCAATCAGCCCCAGCATTTT. As protein: CATSGRGDRPTVNQPQHF.

This clone occurred once. The rearrangement links TRBV30 to TRBJ1-5, with D uncertain. This CDR3 has 12 amino acids. CDR1 is GTSNPN and CDR2 is SVGIG in the germline V gene (reference sequence). V was clipped by 4 bases and J by 9 bases, with 13 bases between them. This CDR3 is CAWTAGLGPQHF. CDR3 bases: TGTGCCTGGACCGCGGGTTTGGGGCCCCAGCATTTT.